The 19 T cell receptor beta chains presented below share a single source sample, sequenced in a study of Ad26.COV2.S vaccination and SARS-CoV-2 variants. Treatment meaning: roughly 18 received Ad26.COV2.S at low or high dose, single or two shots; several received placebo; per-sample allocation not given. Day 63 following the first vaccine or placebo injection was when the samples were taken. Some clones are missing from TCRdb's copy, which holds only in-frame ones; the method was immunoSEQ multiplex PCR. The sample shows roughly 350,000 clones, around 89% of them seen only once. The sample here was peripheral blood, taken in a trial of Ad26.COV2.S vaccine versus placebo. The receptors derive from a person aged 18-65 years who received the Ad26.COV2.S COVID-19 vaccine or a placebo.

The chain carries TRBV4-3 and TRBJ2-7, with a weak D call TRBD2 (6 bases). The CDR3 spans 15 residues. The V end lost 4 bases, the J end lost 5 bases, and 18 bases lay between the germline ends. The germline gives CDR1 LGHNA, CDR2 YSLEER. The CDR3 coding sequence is TGCGCCAGCAGCCCCCCTCGGAGAGGGGAGGACGAGCAGTACTTC. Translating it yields CASSPPRRGEDEQYF.

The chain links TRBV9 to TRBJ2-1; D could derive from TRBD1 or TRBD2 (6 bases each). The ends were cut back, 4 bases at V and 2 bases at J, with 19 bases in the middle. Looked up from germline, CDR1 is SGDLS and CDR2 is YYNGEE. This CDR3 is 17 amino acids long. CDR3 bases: TGTGCCAGCAGCTTTACACAGGGACTGGGCCCCTACAATGAGCAGTTCTTC. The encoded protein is CASSFTQGLGPYNEQFF.

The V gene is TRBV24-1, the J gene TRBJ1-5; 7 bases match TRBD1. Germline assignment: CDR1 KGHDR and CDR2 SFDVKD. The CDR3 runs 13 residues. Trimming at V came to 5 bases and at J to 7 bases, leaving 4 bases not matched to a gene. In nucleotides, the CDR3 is TGTGCCACCAGTGGACAGGGTCACCAGCCCCAGCATTTT. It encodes CATSGQGHQPQHF.

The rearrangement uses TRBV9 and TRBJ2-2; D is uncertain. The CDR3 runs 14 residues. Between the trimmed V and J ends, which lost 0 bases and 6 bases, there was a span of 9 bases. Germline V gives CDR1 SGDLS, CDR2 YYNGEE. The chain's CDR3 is CASSVALTAGELFF. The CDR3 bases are TGTGCCAGCAGCGTAGCTTTAACCGCCGGGGAGCTGTTTTTT.

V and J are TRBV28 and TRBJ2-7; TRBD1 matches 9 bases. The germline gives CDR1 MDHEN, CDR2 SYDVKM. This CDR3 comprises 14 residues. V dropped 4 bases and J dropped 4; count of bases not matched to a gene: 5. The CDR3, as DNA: TGTGCCAGCAGTTGGGACAGGGATCGGTACGAGCAGTACTTC. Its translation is CASSWDRDRYEQYF.

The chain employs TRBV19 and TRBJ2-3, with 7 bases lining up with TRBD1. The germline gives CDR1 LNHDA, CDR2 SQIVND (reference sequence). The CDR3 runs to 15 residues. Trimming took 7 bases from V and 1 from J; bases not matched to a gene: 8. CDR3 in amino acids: CASTTTGVGTDTQYF. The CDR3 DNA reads TGTGCCAGTACAACCACAGGGGTTGGCACAGATACGCAGTATTTT.

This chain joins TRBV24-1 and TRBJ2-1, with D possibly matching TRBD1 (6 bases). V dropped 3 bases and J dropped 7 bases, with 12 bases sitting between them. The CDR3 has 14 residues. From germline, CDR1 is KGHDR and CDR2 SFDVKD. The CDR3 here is CATSDAQGMNEQFF. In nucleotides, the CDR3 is TGTGCCACCAGTGATGCACAGGGTATGAATGAGCAGTTCTTC.

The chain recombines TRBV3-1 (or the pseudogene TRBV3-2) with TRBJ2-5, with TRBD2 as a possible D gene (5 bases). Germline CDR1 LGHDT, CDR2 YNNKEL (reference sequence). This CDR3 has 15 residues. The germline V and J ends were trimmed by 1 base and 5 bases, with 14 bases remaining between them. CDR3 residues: CASSQGGVGWETQYF. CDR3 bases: TGTGCCAGCAGCCAAGGGGGAGTCGGGTGGGAGACCCAGTACTTC.

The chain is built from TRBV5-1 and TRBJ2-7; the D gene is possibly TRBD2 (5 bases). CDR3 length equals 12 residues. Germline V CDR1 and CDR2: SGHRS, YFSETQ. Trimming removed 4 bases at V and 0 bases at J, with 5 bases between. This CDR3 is CASSRDSYEQYF. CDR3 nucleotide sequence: TGCGCCAGCAGCCGGGACTCCTACGAGCAGTACTTC.

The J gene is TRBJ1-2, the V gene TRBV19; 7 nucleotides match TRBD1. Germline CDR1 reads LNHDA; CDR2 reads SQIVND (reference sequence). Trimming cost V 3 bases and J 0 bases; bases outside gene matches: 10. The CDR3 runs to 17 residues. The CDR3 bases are TGTGCCAGTAGTATGATGGGAGCGGGACAGACTAACTATGGCTACACCTTC. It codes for CASSMMGAGQTNYGYTF.

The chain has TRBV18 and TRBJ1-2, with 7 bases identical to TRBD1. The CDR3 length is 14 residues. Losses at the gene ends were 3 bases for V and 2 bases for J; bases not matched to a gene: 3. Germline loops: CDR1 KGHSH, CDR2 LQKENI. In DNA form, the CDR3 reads TGTGCCAGCTCACCGATGGGACAGAACTATGGCTACACCTTC. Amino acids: CASSPMGQNYGYTF.

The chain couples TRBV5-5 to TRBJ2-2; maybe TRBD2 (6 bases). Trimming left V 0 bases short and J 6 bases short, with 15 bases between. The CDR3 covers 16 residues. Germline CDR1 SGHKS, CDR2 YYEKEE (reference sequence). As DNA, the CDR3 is TGTGCCAGCAGCTTGGCCTTACGGGGGAGATCCGGGGAGCTGTTTTTT. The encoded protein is CASSLALRGRSGELFF.

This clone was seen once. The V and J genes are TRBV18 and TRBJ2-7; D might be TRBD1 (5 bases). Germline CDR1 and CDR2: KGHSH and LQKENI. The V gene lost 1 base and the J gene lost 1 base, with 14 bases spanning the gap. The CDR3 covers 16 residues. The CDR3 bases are TGTGCCAGCTCACCACTTCCAGGGCCGATATCCTACGAGCAGTACTTC. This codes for CASSPLPGPISYEQYF.

CDR3 protein: CASKGIALGSYEQYF. The CDR3 DNA sequence: TGTGCCAGCAAAGGGATCGCCCTTGGGTCCTACGAGCAGTACTTC. V and J are TRBV2 and TRBJ2-7; D is unclear. The CDR3 is 15 amino acids. Germline V gene data show CDR1 as SNHLY and CDR2 as FYNNEI. V was cut by 7 bases and J by 1 base, with 17 bases left in between.

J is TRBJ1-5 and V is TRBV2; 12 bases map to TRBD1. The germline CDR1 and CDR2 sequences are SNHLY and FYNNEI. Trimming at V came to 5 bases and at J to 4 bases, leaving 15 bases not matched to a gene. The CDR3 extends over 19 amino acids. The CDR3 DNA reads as TGTGCCAGCAGTCCTATGGGGGACAGGGGGCTGTTTAGGAATCAGCCCCAGCATTTT. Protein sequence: CASSPMGDRGLFRNQPQHF.

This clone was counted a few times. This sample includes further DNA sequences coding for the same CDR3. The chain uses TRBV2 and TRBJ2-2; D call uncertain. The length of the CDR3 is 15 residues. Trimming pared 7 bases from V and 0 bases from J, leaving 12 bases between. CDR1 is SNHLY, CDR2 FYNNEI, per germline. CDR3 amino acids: CASTEGRPNTGELFF. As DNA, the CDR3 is TGTGCCAGCACCGAAGGCAGACCGAACACCGGGGAGCTGTTTTTT.

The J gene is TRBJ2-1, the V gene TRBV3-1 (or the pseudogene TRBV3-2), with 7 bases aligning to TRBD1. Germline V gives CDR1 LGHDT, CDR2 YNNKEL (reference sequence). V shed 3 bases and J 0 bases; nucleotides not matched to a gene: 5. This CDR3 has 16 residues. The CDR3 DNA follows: TGTGCCAGCAGCCAGTCCGGGACAGCCTCCTACAATGAGCAGTTCTTC. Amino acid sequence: CASSQSGTASYNEQFF.

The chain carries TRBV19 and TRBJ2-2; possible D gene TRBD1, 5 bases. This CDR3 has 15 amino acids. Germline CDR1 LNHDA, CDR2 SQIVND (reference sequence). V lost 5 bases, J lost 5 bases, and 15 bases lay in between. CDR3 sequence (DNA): TGTGCCAGTAGTCCTAGACAGTCCCAGACCGGGGAGCTGTTTTTT. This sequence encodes CASSPRQSQTGELFF.

CDR3 loop: CSVGAGEAATEAFF. CDR3 sequence (DNA): TGCAGCGTTGGGGCAGGGGAGGCGGCCACTGAAGCTTTCTTT. This rearrangement joins TRBV29-1 to TRBJ1-1, with a possible D match to TRBD1 (6 bases). The CDR3 loop spans 14 amino acids. From germline, CDR1 is SQVTM and CDR2 ANQGSEA. Trimming took off 4 bases at V and 4 bases at J, with 16 bases between the two ends.